This paragraph reports one TCR beta chain. Its antigen remains unknown. Measured with immunoSEQ multiplex PCR; TCRdb has only the in-frame clones, and not every one. The data hold over 80,000 clones, with roughly 91% observed a single time. These data are taken from a study of graft-versus-host responses after intestinal transplantation. Per the germline V gene, CDR1 is MDHEN and CDR2 is SYDVKM. V shed 3 bases and J 9 bases; nucleotides not matched to a gene: 6. The CDR3 is made up of 15 amino acids. This sequence joins TRBV28 and TRBJ1-6, with 9 bases identical to TRBD1. The source was unstimulated CD4+ T cells sorted from spleen or lymph node cells, collected before transplant. This sequence was found in a human donor who was the organ donor for an intestinal transplant. The CDR3 here is CASSFYRGLVSPLHF. CDR3 in DNA: TGTGCCAGCAGTTTCTACAGGGGGCTTGTTTCACCCCTCCACTTT.